The sequence of this TCR beta chain was determined in a study of blood T cell repertoires in COVID-19. Study background: The study drew acute and convalescent COVID-19 samples from the United States, Italy and Spain. The cDNA or gDNA used as material had been derived from T cells, B-cell-depleted T cells, or PBMCs.

Profiled with immunoSEQ multiplex PCR; TCRdb holds only in-frame clones, not every one. The sample includes about 200,000 clones, around 83% of them seen just once. CDR1 is SGHRS, CDR2 YFSETQ, per germline. This CDR3 spans 14 amino acids. V was shortened by 2 bases and J by 0 bases, with 8 bases between the two germline ends. Sequencing input: peripheral blood. This rearrangement joins TRBV5-1 to TRBJ1-2; D remains ambiguous. The receptor was derived from an elderly woman with COVID-19, enrolled during active disease. CDR3: CASSLERANYGYTF. CDR3 DNA sequence: TGCGCCAGCAGCTTAGAGAGAGCTAACTATGGCTACACCTTC.